This T cell receptor (beta chain) comes out of a study of shared clonotypes between healthy human individuals. Whole-study results and caveats: Only blood samples were collected, and tissue repertoires likely differ.

The V gene's germline CDR1 is SNHLY and CDR2 FYNNEI. This CDR3 is 14 amino acids long. Measured with immunoSEQ multiplex PCR; TCRdb has only the in-frame clones, and not every one. The sample includes more than 450,000 clones, around 79% of them seen just once. Concerning this clone itself: Its antigen is not known.

Recent vaccinations or acute infections were absent in the healthy HIV-negative adult donors. Only Caucasian adults living in Nashville, Tennessee made up the donor group. Without sorting, samples used about 90 million PBMCs for genomic DNA. The receptor was derived from a woman between 35 and 50 years old in good health. Some clones in this sample may be carry-over from other donors' samples. The V and J genes are TRBV2 and TRBJ2-5, with D possibly matching TRBD2 (6 bases). The better agreement between TRBJ2-7 and the DNA end casts doubt on the J call. The sequencing input was PBMCs. The CDR3 coding sequence is TGTGCCAGCAAGTTCCGGGACTTGTCCTACGAGCAGTACTTC. It yields the protein CASKFRDLSYEQYF.